This entry is about one TCR beta chain. Produced via immunoSEQ multiplex PCR; TCRdb's table is partial and in-frame only. This sample has about 280,000 clones, with about nine tenths found just once. The data derive from a study of blood T cell repertoires in COVID-19. Across the study: Material from acute and convalescent COVID-19 was sourced from the United States, Italy and Spain.

This sequence originates from a man aged 50 to 60 with acute or convalescent COVID-19. Sequencing was performed on peripheral blood.

CDR3 residues: CASSLVSLGQVHEQYF. The CDR3 bases are TGTGCCAGCAGCTTAGTTTCTTTGGGACAGGTCCACGAGCAGTACTTC. The V and J genes are TRBV7-9 and TRBJ2-7; TRBD1 agrees at 8 bases. This CDR3 is 16 amino acids long. V gave up 1 base and J gave up 5 bases; unmatched junction bases: 10. CDR1 and CDR2 from the germline V gene are SEHNR and FQNEAQ (reference sequence).